This is a list of T cell receptor beta chains from one sample in a study of shared clonotypes between healthy human individuals. The assay was immunoSEQ multiplex PCR, and TCRdb's table has in-frame clones only and misses some. This table has millions of clones, 85% to 95% appearing once. The source material was naive CD8+ T cells from PBMCs. The origin of the receptors is a man aged 18 to 35 in good health. Some clones in this sample may be carry-over from other donors' samples. Each CDR3 is given with its conserved first and last residue.

j_call	v_call	cdr3_aa
TRBJ2-5	TRBV6-5	CASSSGDWETQYF
TRBJ2-2	TRBV4-3	CASSPQGGSGGELFF
TRBJ2-7	TRBV7-9	CASSLYSRTGAWEQYF
TRBJ2-5	TRBV7-8	CASSSSPGFSTQYF
TRBJ1-2	TRBV27	CASTHVGGSGDYGYTF
TRBJ2-3	TRBV6-5	CASRYRDTQYF
TRBJ1-1	TRBV18	CASSPPGFQGAEAFF
TRBJ1-1	TRBV19	CASSIVMRQGAEAFF
TRBJ2-1	TRBV7-9	CASTRPAGDYNEQFF
TRBJ2-7	TRBV7-6	CASSRPSSYEQYF
TRBJ1-1	TRBV28	CASSSTGTQGTEAFF
TRBJ2-2	TRBV5-6	CASSLGVAGELFF
TRBJ2-7	TRBV27	CASSPLAGGPSEYEQYF
TRBJ2-1	TRBV27	CASSFRKSGSYNEQFF
TRBJ2-2	TRBV2	CASRDYSGKYTGELFF
TRBJ2-5	TRBV19	CASSISAGTQETQYF
TRBJ2-3	TRBV6-5	CASSYSVYRSTDTQYF
TRBJ2-7	TRBV11-2	CASSLSGGSAYEQYF
TRBJ2-7	TRBV7-3	CASSLGFGYEQYF
TRBJ2-4	TRBV10-2	CASRGRGLDIQYF
TRBJ2-1	TRBV12-5	CASGSAFTDEQFF
TRBJ1-5	TRBV27	CASADRGHDQPQHF
TRBJ1-5	TRBV5-1	CASNWTGNQPQHF
TRBJ2-7	TRBV19	CASSPGASATYEQYF
TRBJ2-7	TRBV28	CASSLDRLNTGSSWYEQYF
TRBJ1-3	TRBV4-3	CASSQRQGASPGNTIYF
TRBJ2-7	TRBV5-6	CASSWGRGGHEQYF
TRBJ2-7	TRBV7-9	CASSPRTESSYEQYF
TRBJ1-5	TRBV2	CASSRTPNSNQPQHF
TRBJ2-5	TRBV10-2	CASMDRGQETQYF
TRBJ2-3	TRBV19	CASSEEDTDTQYF
TRBJ2-1	TRBV7-6	CASTRSGTGYNEQFF
TRBJ2-7	TRBV10-1	CASSESTQGADEQYF
TRBJ2-7	TRBV10-3	CAISELLGLAYEQYF
TRBJ2-7	TRBV19	CASSPLWDTYEQYF
TRBJ2-5	TRBV18	CASSPLTELTVETQYF
TRBJ2-7	TRBV2	CASMSGQHYEQYF
TRBJ2-7	TRBV6-6	CAIRHMSEQYF
TRBJ2-5	TRBV28	CASSFAGTQETQYF
TRBJ2-4	TRBV28	CASSLGTALAKNIQYF
TRBJ1-3	TRBV6-1	CASTETGAGNTIYF
TRBJ1-1	TRBV7-3	CASRSWFGGQGNTEAFF
TRBJ2-7	TRBV6-5	CASSYSGPPLRYEQYF
TRBJ2-1	TRBV7-6	CASGQLPLQFF
TRBJ2-7	TRBV11-2	CASSLVTGGPYEQYF
TRBJ2-1	TRBV29-1	CSVEGLAVYNEQFF
TRBJ1-5	TRBV28	CASSLRDRAYSNQPQHF
TRBJ2-5	TRBV28	CASSFPEFQETQYF
TRBJ2-1	TRBV10-1	CASSAGTGGNEQFF